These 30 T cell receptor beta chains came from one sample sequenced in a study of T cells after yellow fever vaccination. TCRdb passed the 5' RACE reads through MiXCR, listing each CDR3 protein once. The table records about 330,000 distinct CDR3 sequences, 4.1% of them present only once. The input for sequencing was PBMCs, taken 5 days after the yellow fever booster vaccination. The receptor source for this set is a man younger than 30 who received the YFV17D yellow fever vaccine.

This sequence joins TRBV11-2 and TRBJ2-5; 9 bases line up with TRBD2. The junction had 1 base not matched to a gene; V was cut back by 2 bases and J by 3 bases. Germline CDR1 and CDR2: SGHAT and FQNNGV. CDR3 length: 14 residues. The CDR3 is CASSLLAGKETQYF. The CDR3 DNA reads TGTGCCAGCAGCTTACTAGCGGGGAAAGAGACCCAGTACTTC.

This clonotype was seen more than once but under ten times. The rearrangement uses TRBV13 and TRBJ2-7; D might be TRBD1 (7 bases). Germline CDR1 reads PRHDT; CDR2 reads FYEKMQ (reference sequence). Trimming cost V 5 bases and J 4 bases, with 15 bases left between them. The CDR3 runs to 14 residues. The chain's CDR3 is CASSTYRGGYEQYF. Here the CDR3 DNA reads TGTGCCAGCAGCACTTACAGGGGAGGTTACGAGCAGTACTTC.

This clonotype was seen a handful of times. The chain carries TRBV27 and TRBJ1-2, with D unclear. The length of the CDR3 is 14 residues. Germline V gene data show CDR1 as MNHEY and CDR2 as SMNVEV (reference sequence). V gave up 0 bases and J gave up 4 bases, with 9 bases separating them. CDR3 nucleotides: TGTGCCAGCAGTTTATCGGGTATGGTCTATGGCTACACCTTC. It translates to CASSLSGMVYGYTF.

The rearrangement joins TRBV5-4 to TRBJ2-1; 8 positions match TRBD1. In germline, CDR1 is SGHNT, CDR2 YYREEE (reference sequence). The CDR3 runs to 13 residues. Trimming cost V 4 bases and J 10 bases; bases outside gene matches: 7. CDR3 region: CASSPQTGEEQFF. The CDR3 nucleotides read TGTGCCAGCAGCCCCCAGACAGGGGAAGAGCAGTTCTTC.

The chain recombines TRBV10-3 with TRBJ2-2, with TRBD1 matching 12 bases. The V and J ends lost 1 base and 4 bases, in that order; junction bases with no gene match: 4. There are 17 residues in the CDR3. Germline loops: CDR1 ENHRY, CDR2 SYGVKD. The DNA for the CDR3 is TGTGCCATCAGTGAGTGGGACAGGGGGCATGGCACCGGGGAGCTGTTTTTT. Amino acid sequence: CAISEWDRGHGTGELFF.

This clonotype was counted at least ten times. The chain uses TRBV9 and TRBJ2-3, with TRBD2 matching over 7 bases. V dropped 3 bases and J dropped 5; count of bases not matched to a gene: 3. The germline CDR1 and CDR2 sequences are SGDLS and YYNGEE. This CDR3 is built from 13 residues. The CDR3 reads CASSGSGGDTQYF. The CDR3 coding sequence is TGTGCCAGCAGCGGATCGGGGGGAGATACGCAGTATTTT.

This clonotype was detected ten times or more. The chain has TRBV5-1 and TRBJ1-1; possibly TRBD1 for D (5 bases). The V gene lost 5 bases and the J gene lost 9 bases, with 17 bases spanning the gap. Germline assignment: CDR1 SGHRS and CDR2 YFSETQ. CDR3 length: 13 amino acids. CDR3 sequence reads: CASRVGATGKAFF. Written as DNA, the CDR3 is TGCGCCAGCAGAGTCGGGGCCACTGGGAAAGCTTTCTTT.

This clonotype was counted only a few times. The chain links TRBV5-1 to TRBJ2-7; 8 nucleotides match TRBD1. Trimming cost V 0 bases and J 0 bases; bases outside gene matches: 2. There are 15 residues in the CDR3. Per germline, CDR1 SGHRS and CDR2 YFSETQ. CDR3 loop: CASSLGDRYSYEQYF. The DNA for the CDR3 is TGCGCCAGCAGCTTGGGGGACAGGTACTCCTACGAGCAGTACTTC.

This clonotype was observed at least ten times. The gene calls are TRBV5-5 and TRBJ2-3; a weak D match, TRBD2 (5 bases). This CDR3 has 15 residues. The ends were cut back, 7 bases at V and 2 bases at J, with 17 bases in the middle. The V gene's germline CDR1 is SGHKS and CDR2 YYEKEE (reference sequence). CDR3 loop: CASWLREGHTDTQYF. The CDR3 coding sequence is TGTGCCAGCTGGCTAAGAGAGGGCCACACAGATACGCAGTATTTT. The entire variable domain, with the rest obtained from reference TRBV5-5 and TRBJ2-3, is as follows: DAGVTQSPTHLIKTRGQQVTLRCSPISGHKSVSWYQQVLGQGPQFIFQYYEKEERGRGNFPDRFSARQFPNYSSELNVNALLLGDSALYLCASWLREGHTDTQYFGPGTRLTVL.

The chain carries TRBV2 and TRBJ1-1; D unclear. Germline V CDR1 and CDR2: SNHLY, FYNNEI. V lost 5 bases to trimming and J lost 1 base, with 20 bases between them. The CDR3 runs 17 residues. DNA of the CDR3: TGTGCCAGCAGTCGTACGAAGGGAGTCCCCACGAACACTGAAGCTTTCTTT. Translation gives CASSRTKGVPTNTEAFF.

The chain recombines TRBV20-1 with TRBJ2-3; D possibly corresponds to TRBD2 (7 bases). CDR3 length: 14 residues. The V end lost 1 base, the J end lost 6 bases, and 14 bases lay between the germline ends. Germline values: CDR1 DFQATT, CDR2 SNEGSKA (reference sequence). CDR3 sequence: CSARGGRGADTQYF. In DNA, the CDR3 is TGCAGTGCTAGAGGGGGGAGGGGGGCGGATACGCAGTATTTT.

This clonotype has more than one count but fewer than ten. The CDR3 sequence is CASSSDRNEQYF. CDR3 in DNA: TGTGCCAGCAGTTCGGACAGGAACGAGCAGTACTTC. V and J are TRBV12-3 or TRBV12-4 and TRBJ2-7; TRBD1 aligns across 7 bases. There are 12 residues in the CDR3. Trimming took 4 bases from V and 5 from J; bases not matched to a gene: 2.

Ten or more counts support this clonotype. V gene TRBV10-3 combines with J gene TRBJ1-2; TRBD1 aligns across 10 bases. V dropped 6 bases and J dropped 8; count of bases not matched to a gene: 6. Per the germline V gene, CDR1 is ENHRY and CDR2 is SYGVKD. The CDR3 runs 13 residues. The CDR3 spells CAIRKGTGDGYTF. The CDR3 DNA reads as TGTGCCATCAGAAAAGGGACAGGGGACGGCTACACCTTC.

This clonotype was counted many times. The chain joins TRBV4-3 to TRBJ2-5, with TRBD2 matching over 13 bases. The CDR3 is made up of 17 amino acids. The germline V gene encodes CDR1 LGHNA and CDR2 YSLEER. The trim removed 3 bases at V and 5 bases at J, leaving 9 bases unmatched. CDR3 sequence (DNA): TGCGCCAGCAGCCAGGATTGGACTAGCGGGGGCCCGGAGACCCAGTACTTC. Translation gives CASSQDWTSGGPETQYF.

CDR3 nucleotides: TGTGCCAGCAGTTACTCGAGTCCGGAACATAGCAATCAGCCCCAGCATTTT. The encoded protein is CASSYSSPEHSNQPQHF. This chain uses TRBV6-5 with TRBJ1-5, with D unclear. Trimming took 0 bases from V and 0 from J, leaving 12 bases between them. Germline CDR1 and CDR2: MNHEY and SVGAGI. The CDR3 spans 17 residues.

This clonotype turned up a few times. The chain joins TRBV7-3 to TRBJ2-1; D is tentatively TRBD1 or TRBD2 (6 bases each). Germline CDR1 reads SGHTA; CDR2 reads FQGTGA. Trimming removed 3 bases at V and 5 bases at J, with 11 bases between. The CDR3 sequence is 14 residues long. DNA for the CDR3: TGTGCCAGCAGCTTGACGGGGGCCCACAATGAGCAGTTCTTC. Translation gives CASSLTGAHNEQFF. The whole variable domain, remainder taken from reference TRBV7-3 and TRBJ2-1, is GAGVSQTPSNKVTEKGKYVELRCDPISGHTALYWYRQSLGQGPEFLIYFQGTGAADDSGLPNDRFFAVRPEGSVSTLKIQRTERGDSAVYLCASSLTGAHNEQFFGPGTRLTVL.

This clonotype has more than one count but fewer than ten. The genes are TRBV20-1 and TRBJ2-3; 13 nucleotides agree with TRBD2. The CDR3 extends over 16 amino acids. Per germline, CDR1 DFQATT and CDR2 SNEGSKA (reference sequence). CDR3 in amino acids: CSPRTSGGASTDTQYF. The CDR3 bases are TGCAGCCCGAGGACTAGCGGGGGTGCTAGCACAGATACGCAGTATTTT.

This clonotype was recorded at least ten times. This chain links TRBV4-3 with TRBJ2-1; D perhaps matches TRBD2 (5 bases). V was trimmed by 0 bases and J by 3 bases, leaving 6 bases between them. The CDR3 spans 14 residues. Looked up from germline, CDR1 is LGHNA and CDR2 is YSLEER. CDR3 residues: CASSQDAGYNEQFF. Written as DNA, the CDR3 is TGCGCCAGCAGCCAAGATGCGGGCTACAATGAGCAGTTCTTC.

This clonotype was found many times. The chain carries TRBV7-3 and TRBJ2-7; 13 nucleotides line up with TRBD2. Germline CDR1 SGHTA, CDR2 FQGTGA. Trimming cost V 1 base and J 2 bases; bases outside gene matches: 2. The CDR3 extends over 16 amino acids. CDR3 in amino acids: CASSLRGLAGPYEQYV. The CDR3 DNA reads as TGTGCCAGCAGCTTAAGGGGACTAGCGGGGCCCTACGAGCAGTACGTC.

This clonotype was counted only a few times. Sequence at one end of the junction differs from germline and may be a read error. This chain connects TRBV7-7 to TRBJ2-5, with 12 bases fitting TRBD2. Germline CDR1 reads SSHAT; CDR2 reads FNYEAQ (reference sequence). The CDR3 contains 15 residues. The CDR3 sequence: CASSSSGGAQETQYF. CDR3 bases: TGTGCTAGCAGCTCTAGCGGGGGGGCCCAAGAGACCCAGTACTTC.

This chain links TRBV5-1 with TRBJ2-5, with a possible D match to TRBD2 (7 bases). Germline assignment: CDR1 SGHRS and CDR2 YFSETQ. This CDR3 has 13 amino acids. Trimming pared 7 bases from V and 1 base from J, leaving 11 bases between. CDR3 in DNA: TGCGCCAGCGGCGGGGGCGCCCAAGAGACCCAGTACTTC. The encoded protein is CASGGGAQETQYF.

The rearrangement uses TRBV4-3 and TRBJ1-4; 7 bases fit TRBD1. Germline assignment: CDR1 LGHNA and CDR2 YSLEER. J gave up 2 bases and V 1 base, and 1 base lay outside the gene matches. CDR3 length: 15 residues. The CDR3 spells CASSQGDSTNEKLFF. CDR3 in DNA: TGCGCCAGCAGCCAAGGGGACAGTACTAATGAAAAACTGTTTTTT.

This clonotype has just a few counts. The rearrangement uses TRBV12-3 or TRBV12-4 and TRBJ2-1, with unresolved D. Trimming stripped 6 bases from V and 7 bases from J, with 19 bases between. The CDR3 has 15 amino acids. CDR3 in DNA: TGTGCCAGCAGCCTGGTCGGGCCCCAAGGTAATGAGCAGTTCTTC. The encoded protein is CASSLVGPQGNEQFF.

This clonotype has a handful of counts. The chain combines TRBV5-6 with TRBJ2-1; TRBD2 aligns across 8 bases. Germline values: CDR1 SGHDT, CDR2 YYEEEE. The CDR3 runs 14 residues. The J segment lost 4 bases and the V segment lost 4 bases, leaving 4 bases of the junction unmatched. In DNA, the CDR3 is TGTGCCAGCAGCGGGACTAGTGCTTACAATGAGCAGTTCTTC. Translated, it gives CASSGTSAYNEQFF.

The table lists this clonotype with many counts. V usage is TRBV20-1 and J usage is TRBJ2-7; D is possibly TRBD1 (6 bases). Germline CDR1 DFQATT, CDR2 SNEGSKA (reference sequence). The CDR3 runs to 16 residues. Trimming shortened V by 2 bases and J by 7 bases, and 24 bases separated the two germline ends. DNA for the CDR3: TGCAGTGCTAGACCTAGTGTACAGGGAAGGCCGCGTGAGCAGTACTTC. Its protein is CSARPSVQGRPREQYF.

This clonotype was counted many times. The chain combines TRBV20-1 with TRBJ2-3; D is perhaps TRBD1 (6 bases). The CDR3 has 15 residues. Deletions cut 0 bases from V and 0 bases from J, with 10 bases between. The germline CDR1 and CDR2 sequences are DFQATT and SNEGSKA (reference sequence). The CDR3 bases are TGCAGTGCTAGAGATACTCAGGGGAGCACAGATACGCAGTATTTT. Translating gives CSARDTQGSTDTQYF.

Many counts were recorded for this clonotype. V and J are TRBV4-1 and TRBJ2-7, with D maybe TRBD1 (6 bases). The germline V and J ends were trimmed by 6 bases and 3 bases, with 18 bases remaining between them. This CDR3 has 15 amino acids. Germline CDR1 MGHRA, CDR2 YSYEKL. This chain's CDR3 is CASSTLPDRNYEQYF. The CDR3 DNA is TGCGCCAGCAGTACGTTACCTGACAGGAACTACGAGCAGTACTTC.

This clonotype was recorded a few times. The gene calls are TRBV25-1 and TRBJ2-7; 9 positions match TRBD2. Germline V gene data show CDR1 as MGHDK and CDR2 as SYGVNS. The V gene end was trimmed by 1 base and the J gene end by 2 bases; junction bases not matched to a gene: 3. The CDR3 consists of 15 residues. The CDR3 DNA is TGTGCCAGCAGTGAATTTGCGGGGGGGCCCTACGAGCAGTACTTC. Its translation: CASSEFAGGPYEQYF.

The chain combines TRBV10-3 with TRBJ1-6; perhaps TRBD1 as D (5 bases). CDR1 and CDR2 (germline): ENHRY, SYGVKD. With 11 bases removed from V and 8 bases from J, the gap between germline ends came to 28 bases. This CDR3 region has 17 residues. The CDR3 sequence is CASSPHFTDGGHSPLHF. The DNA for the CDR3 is TGTGCCTCTTCACCTCACTTCACCGATGGGGGACATTCACCCCTCCACTTT.

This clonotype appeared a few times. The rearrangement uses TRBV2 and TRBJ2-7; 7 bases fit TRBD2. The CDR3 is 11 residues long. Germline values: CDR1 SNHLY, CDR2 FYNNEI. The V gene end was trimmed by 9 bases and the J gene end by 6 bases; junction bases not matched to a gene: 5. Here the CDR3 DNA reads TGTGCCAGTGGGGGGGAGGGCGAGCAGTACTTC. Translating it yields CASGGEGEQYF. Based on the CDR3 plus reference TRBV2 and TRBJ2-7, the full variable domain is EPEVTQTPSHQVTQMGQEVILRCVPISNHLYFYWYRQILGQKVEFLVSFYNNEISEKSEIFDDQFSVERPDGSNFTLKIRSTKLEDSAMYFCASGGEGEQYFGPGTRLTVT.